A selection of T cell receptor beta chains follows, all from one sample in a study of graft-versus-host responses after intestinal transplantation. Repertoires were generated with immunoSEQ multiplex PCR, while TCRdb's copy carries only in-frame clones and drops some. Of about 29,000 clones in the sample, 60% to 85% were seen once. Sequencing was performed on ileum tissue, taken 98 days after intestinal transplantation. The receptor source for this set is a human patient who received an intestinal transplant, so some T cells may come from the graft donor. CDR3s include the opening cysteine and the closing phenylalanine or tryptophan. A clone size is listed for some rows: how often the clone was seen (once, few, many), or a class if it is expanded.

J gene: TRBJ1-4; clone size: NA; V gene: TRBV30; CDR3 protein: CAWSKLNEKLFF
J gene: TRBJ2-7; clone size: few; V gene: TRBV5-1; CDR3 protein: CASSLTGEGINEQYF
J gene: TRBJ1-6; clone size: NA; V gene: TRBV5-4; CDR3 protein: CASSLDGWGNSPLHF
J gene: TRBJ2-2; clone size: NA; V gene: TRBV5-5; CDR3 protein: CASSPGQGITGELFF
J gene: TRBJ1-3; clone size: few; V gene: TRBV13; CDR3 protein: CASSSAGNTIYF
J gene: TRBJ2-1; clone size: NA; V gene: TRBV11-2; CDR3 protein: CASSPSAGLGNEQFF
J gene: TRBJ2-1; clone size: once; V gene: TRBV11-2; CDR3 protein: CASSFGSGGVNEQFF
J gene: TRBJ1-1; clone size: NA; V gene: TRBV5-1; CDR3 protein: CASSLAGWHSLNTEAFF
J gene: TRBJ1-3; clone size: NA; V gene: TRBV2; CDR3 protein: CASSGTSGNTIYF
J gene: TRBJ2-5; clone size: NA; V gene: TRBV10-3; CDR3 protein: CAISPAGGETQYF
J gene: TRBJ2-7; clone size: NA; V gene: TRBV6-1; CDR3 protein: CASSLPSYEQYF
J gene: TRBJ2-5; clone size: NA; V gene: TRBV5-1; CDR3 protein: CASSLRTGIGQETQYF
J gene: TRBJ2-7; clone size: NA; V gene: TRBV27; CDR3 protein: CASSSTTLVSEQYF
J gene: TRBJ2-1; clone size: NA; V gene: TRBV6-5; CDR3 protein: CASSRLLAGDLEFF
J gene: TRBJ2-3; clone size: NA; V gene: TRBV7-6; CDR3 protein: CASSLVSDSTDTQYF
J gene: TRBJ1-5; clone size: NA; V gene: TRBV7-8; CDR3 protein: CASSLWALGQGNQPQHF
J gene: TRBJ2-3; clone size: NA; V gene: TRBV12-5; CDR3 protein: CASGLVDGDSTQYF
J gene: TRBJ2-1; clone size: NA; V gene: TRBV11-3; CDR3 protein: CASSLAGNEQFF
J gene: TRBJ1-1; clone size: NA; V gene: TRBV29-1; CDR3 protein: CSVKGYTEAFF
J gene: TRBJ1-3; clone size: NA; V gene: TRBV9; CDR3 protein: CASSVAAGVGGNTIYF
J gene: TRBJ1-1; clone size: NA; V gene: TRBV28; CDR3 protein: CASSGPGQGVSGTEAFF
J gene: TRBJ1-3; clone size: NA; V gene: TRBV19; CDR3 protein: CASSTLAGNTIYF
J gene: TRBJ2-7; clone size: NA; V gene: TRBV29-1; CDR3 protein: CSPDRDYEQYF
J gene: TRBJ2-5; clone size: NA; V gene: TRBV5-1; CDR3 protein: CASSLPVAGGQETQYF
J gene: TRBJ1-5; clone size: once; V gene: TRBV28; CDR3 protein: CASREPVGQGADQPQHF
J gene: NA; clone size: NA; V gene: TRBV2; CDR3 protein: CASAKRTGIYEQYF